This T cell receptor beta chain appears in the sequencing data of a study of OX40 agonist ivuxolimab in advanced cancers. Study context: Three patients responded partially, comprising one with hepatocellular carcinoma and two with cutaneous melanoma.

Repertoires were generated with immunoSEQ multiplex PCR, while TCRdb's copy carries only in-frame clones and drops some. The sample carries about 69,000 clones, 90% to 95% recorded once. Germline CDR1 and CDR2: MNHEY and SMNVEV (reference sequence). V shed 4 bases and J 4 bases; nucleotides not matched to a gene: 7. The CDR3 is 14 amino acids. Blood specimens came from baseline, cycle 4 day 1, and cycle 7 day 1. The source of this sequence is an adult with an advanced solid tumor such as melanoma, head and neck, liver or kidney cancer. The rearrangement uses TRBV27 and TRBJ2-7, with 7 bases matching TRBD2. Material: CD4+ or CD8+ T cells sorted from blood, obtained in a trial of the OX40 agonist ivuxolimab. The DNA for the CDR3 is TGTGCCAGCAGTTCGGGACTATTCCTTTACGAGCAGTACTTC. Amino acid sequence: CASSSGLFLYEQYF.